One sample yielded the 27 T cell receptor beta chains listed below, sequenced in a study of a mutant IDH1 vaccine in newly diagnosed glioma. Sample time point: week 35, safety follow-up. Every vaccine dose comprised 300 ug of mutant IDH1 20-mer peptide plus topical imiquimod. The repertoire was sequenced with immunoSEQ multiplex PCR; TCRdb's copy has only in-frame clones and lacks some. This sample carries under 35,000 clones, around 76% of them seen once, and the ten largest clones take approximately 8%. These receptors have no known antigen. Sequenced material: PBMCs, taken from a glioma patient whose treatment included an IDH1 peptide vaccine. The receptors were gathered from a man aged 45 to 65 with glioma.

This rearrangement joins TRBV2 to TRBJ1-1; 7 bases map to TRBD1. V shed 0 bases, J shed 11 bases, and the junction held 6 bases outside the gene matches. The CDR3 has 13 amino acids. Germline V lookup: CDR1 SNHLY, CDR2 FYNNEI. The CDR3 reads CASSEARGMGAFF. CDR3 coding DNA: TGTGCCAGCAGTGAAGCCAGGGGGATGGGGGCTTTCTTT.

This clone was counted once. V gene TRBV10-3 combines with J gene TRBJ1-4; D possibly corresponds to TRBD1 (5 bases). Trimming left V 0 bases short and J 8 bases short, with 10 bases between. Germline CDR1 reads ENHRY; CDR2 reads SYGVKD. The CDR3 is 14 residues long. The CDR3 reads CAISESGGNEKLFF. The CDR3 region has the DNA TGTGCCATCAGTGAGTCTGGGGGTAACGAAAAACTGTTTTTT.

This clone has a single count. The chain is built from TRBV5-5 and TRBJ2-7; 8 positions match TRBD1. The V gene's germline CDR1 is SGHKS and CDR2 YYEKEE (reference sequence). Trimming cost V 5 bases and J 4 bases; bases outside gene matches: 8. This CDR3 spans 14 amino acids. The CDR3 protein is CASRPPGGRYEQYF. CDR3 in DNA: TGTGCCAGCAGGCCACCAGGGGGCAGATACGAGCAGTACTTC.

The chain joins TRBV7-2 to TRBJ1-1; D is ambiguous. From germline, CDR1 is SGHTA and CDR2 FQGNSA. V dropped 7 bases and J dropped 3 bases, with 12 bases sitting between them. CDR3 length equals 13 residues. The CDR3 nucleotides read TGTGCCAGCACCGAGAGGGTTTACACTGAAGCTTTCTTT. This sequence encodes CASTERVYTEAFF.

This clone has more than one count but fewer than ten. This chain uses TRBV4-2 with TRBJ1-1; possibly TRBD1 for D (5 bases). Trimming cost V 1 base and J 5 bases, with 11 bases left between them. The length of the CDR3 is 14 residues. Germline-derived CDR1 and CDR2 are LGHNA and YNFKEQ. The chain's CDR3 is CASSQGGTGTEAFF. In DNA, the CDR3 is TGTGCCAGCAGCCAAGGGGGGACGGGGACTGAAGCTTTCTTT.

The DNA of the CDR3 is TGTGCCAGCAGCTTGGAAATGCGTGGGGCTTTGCATTTT. Protein sequence: CASSLEMRGALHF. J is TRBJ1-5 and V is TRBV5-5, with a weak D call TRBD1 (5 bases). V was trimmed by 0 bases and J by 15 bases, leaving 16 bases between them. The length of the CDR3 is 13 residues. From germline, CDR1 is SGHKS and CDR2 YYEKEE (reference sequence).

This chain joins TRBV5-4 and TRBJ2-3; D remains unclear. Trimming took off 2 bases at V and 0 bases at J, with 16 bases between the two ends. The V gene's germline CDR1 is SGHNT and CDR2 YYREEE (reference sequence). The CDR3 covers 17 residues. CDR3 bases: TGTGCCAGCAGCTTAAAAACTCTCCCCTTTAGCACAGATACGCAGTATTTT. Translating gives CASSLKTLPFSTDTQYF.

A few counts support this clone. V is TRBV7-9 and J is TRBJ2-1; 10 nucleotides align to TRBD1. Germline V gives CDR1 SEHNR, CDR2 FQNEAQ (reference sequence). This CDR3 spans 15 amino acids. The J segment lost 10 bases and the V segment lost 2 bases, leaving 8 bases of the junction unmatched. The CDR3 reads CASSLSRTGGEEQFF. CDR3 DNA: TGTGCCAGCAGCTTATCGCGGACAGGGGGTGAGGAGCAGTTCTTC.

The chain links TRBV6-1 to TRBJ2-5; 12 bases fit TRBD2. Germline loops: CDR1 MNHNS, CDR2 SASEGT. Germline trimming cut 2 bases from V and 2 bases from J; bases unmatched to any gene: 0. The CDR3 is 15 residues long. The CDR3 nucleotides are TGTGCCAGCAGTGAACTAGCGGGGGGGCAAGAGACCCAGTACTTC. This codes for CASSELAGGQETQYF.

A word on this clone: The sample carries other DNA sequences with the same CDR3. The V and J genes are TRBV5-1 and TRBJ1-6; 10 bases fit TRBD1. This CDR3 has 15 amino acids. J lost 10 bases, V lost 1 base, and 5 bases had no gene match. Germline CDR1 SGHRS, CDR2 YFSETQ. CDR3 DNA sequence: TGCGCCAGCAGCTTGAAGGGACAGGGGAGCTCACCCCTCCACTTT. Residues: CASSLKGQGSSPLHF.

V usage is TRBV4-3 and J usage is TRBJ2-2, with 11 positions matching TRBD2. Germline CDR1 LGHNA, CDR2 YSLEER. Germline trimming cut 0 bases from V and 4 bases from J; bases unmatched to any gene: 4. The length of the CDR3 is 17 residues. The CDR3 DNA reads as TGCGCCAGCAGCCAAGACTCCGGGACTAGCGGCACCGGGGAGCTGTTTTTT. Residues: CASSQDSGTSGTGELFF.

The chain combines TRBV7-8 with TRBJ1-1, with a possible D match to TRBD1 (5 bases). Germline V gene sequence: CDR1 SGHVS, CDR2 FQNEAQ. The V and J ends lost 5 bases and 4 bases respectively, with 17 bases between them. The CDR3 totals 15 residues. The CDR3 coding sequence is TGTGCCAGCAGCCCCGGCGTGTCAAGGGGCACTGAAGCTTTCTTT. Its protein is CASSPGVSRGTEAFF.

The chain recombines TRBV2 with TRBJ2-7; D is unresolved. Germline CDR1 is SNHLY and CDR2 is FYNNEI. The CDR3 sequence is 14 residues long. The V end was cut by 5 bases, the J end by 1 base, with 12 bases between. The DNA of the CDR3 is TGTGCCAGCAGTCAGGCATCCTATTCCTACGAGCAGTACTTC. It translates to CASSQASYSYEQYF.

The sample holds one count of this clone. The rearrangement joins TRBV6-1 to TRBJ2-1, with D unresolved. This CDR3 is built from 12 residues. The V gene lost 6 bases and the J gene lost 9 bases, with 12 bases spanning the gap. CDR1 is MNHNS, CDR2 SASEGT, per germline. The CDR3 protein is CASRPVDGEQFF. CDR3 nucleotides: TGTGCCAGCAGGCCGGTGGACGGTGAGCAGTTCTTC.

The V gene is TRBV2, the J gene TRBJ2-2; weak D call: TRBD1 (6 bases). This CDR3 spans 14 amino acids. Germline CDR1 is SNHLY and CDR2 is FYNNEI. Trimming removed 5 bases at V and 2 bases at J, with 9 bases between. The CDR3 loop reads CASSPGVNTGELFF. CDR3 sequence (DNA): TGTGCCAGCAGTCCAGGGGTAAACACCGGGGAGCTGTTTTTT.

V gene TRBV6-5 combines with J gene TRBJ1-2; D gene ambiguous. The CDR3 covers 16 residues. The germline V and J ends were trimmed by 0 bases and 4 bases, with 15 bases remaining between them. Germline assignment: CDR1 MNHEY and CDR2 SVGAGI. As DNA, the CDR3 is TGTGCCAGCAGTTACTCGTACGTCCAGGTGGTCTATGGCTACACCTTC. Protein: CASSYSYVQVVYGYTF.

This clone was counted once. The J gene is TRBJ1-2, the V gene TRBV5-6, with D tentatively TRBD1 (6 bases). The CDR3 runs 13 residues. The V end was cut by 5 bases, the J end by 6 bases, with 14 bases between. Germline-derived CDR1 and CDR2 are SGHDT and YYEEEE. The CDR3 sequence: CASRLGTPHGYTF. In DNA form, the CDR3 reads TGTGCCAGCAGACTCGGGACACCCCATGGCTACACCTTC. Complete variable domain (other parts from reference TRBV5-6 and TRBJ1-2): DAGVTQSPTHLIKTRGQQVTLRCSPKSGHDTVSWYQQALGQGPQFIFQYYEEEERQRGNFPDRFSGHQFPNYSSELNVNALLLGDSALYLCASRLGTPHGYTFGSGTRLTVV.

The V gene is TRBV28, the J gene TRBJ2-2; tentatively, D is TRBD1 (5 bases). CDR1 MDHEN and CDR2 SYDVKM come from the germline V gene. The CDR3 has 15 amino acids. V gave up 3 bases and J gave up 7 bases, with 15 bases separating them. CDR3 loop: CASSFSSGHVGELFF. The CDR3 DNA follows: TGTGCCAGCAGTTTTTCGTCTGGACATGTCGGGGAGCTGTTTTTT.

The V and J genes are TRBV2 and TRBJ1-5; D not certain. This CDR3 spans 13 amino acids. V was trimmed by 4 bases and J by 3 bases, leaving 7 bases between them. Per the germline V gene, CDR1 is SNHLY and CDR2 is FYNNEI. The chain's CDR3 is CASSVQTNQPQHF. In DNA, the CDR3 is TGTGCCAGCAGTGTGCAGACCAATCAGCCCCAGCATTTT.

A few counts support this clone. This chain joins TRBV7-4 and TRBJ2-3; the D gene is possibly TRBD1 (5 bases). The CDR3 has 12 amino acids. Germline V lookup: CDR1 SGHVT, CDR2 SQSDAQ. Trimming removed 5 bases at V and 4 bases at J, with 7 bases between. In DNA, the CDR3 is TGTGCCAGCAGCCCAGGGCCAGATACGCAGTATTTT. Its translation: CASSPGPDTQYF.

The chain recombines TRBV30 with TRBJ1-1, with D possibly TRBD1 on 5 matching bases. The V end was cut by 8 bases, the J end by 3 bases, with 19 bases between. The CDR3 extends over 14 amino acids. From germline, CDR1 is GTSNPN and CDR2 SVGIG (reference sequence). The CDR3 sequence: CALFYRDGHTEAFF. The CDR3 region has the DNA TGTGCCCTATTCTACCGGGACGGCCACACTGAAGCTTTCTTT.

V gene TRBV19 combines with J gene TRBJ1-1, with TRBD1 matching 9 bases. CDR3 length equals 18 residues. V lost 5 bases and J lost 3; bases outside the gene matches: 16. The germline V gene encodes CDR1 LNHDA and CDR2 SQIVND (reference sequence). CDR3 bases: TGTGCCAGTAGTCATCTCATGGGGACAGGGTACGTGGACACTGAAGCTTTCTTT. Translated: CASSHLMGTGYVDTEAFF.

CDR3 protein: CASSLGGGKSEQYF. CDR3 coding DNA: TGCGCCAGCAGCTTAGGCGGGGGGAAGAGCGAGCAGTACTTC. The V gene is TRBV5-1, the J gene TRBJ2-7; 8 bases are a match to TRBD2. The CDR3 loop spans 14 amino acids. Germline CDR1 and CDR2: SGHRS and YFSETQ. The J segment lost 6 bases and the V segment lost 2 bases, leaving 7 bases of the junction unmatched. The entire variable domain, with the rest obtained from reference TRBV5-1 and TRBJ2-7, is as follows: KAGVTQTPRYLIKTRGQQVTLSCSPISGHRSVSWYQQTPGQGLQFLFEYFSETQRNKGNFPGRFSGRQFSNSRSEMNVSTLELGDSALYLCASSLGGGKSEQYFGPGTRLTVT.

This sequence joins TRBV7-9 and TRBJ2-7; D not resolved. The length of the CDR3 is 16 residues. Germline values: CDR1 SEHNR, CDR2 FQNEAQ (reference sequence). V was clipped by 5 bases and J by 5 bases, with 22 bases between them. DNA for the CDR3: TGTGCCAGCAGCGCCCTTCTTTCGCCGGAACAGAACGAGCAGTACTTC. Translation gives CASSALLSPEQNEQYF.

This chain connects TRBV19 to TRBJ2-2, with TRBD2 matching 11 bases. The germline gives CDR1 LNHDA, CDR2 SQIVND (reference sequence). V shed 8 bases and J 6 bases; nucleotides not matched to a gene: 14. This CDR3 is 17 amino acids long. The CDR3 is CASEETRLAGYAGELFF. CDR3 nucleotides: TGTGCCAGTGAAGAAACCCGACTAGCGGGATATGCCGGGGAGCTGTTTTTT.

This clone was observed a single time. This CDR3 is CAVTSGQETQYF. The CDR3 DNA sequence: TGTGCCGTAACCAGCGGACAAGAGACCCAGTACTTC. This chain connects TRBV27 to TRBJ2-5; weak D call: TRBD2 (5 bases). The CDR3 has 12 amino acids. The germline gives CDR1 MNHEY, CDR2 SMNVEV (reference sequence). With 11 bases removed from V and 2 bases from J, the gap between germline ends came to 12 bases.

The chain recombines TRBV5-1 with TRBJ2-6; the match to TRBD1 covers 8 bases. J lost 2 bases, V lost 7 bases, and 2 bases had no gene match. CDR3 length: 14 residues. The V gene's germline CDR1 is SGHRS and CDR2 YFSETQ. CDR3 sequence: CASETGAGANVLTF. The DNA for the CDR3 is TGCGCCAGCGAGACAGGGGCTGGGGCCAACGTCCTGACTTTC.